This T cell receptor beta chain was identified during a study of T cell responses to AZD1222 COVID-19 vaccine. General study results and limits: Donors in the cohort were predominantly white British and more often female, and clonal diversity was possibly underestimated. Repertoire sampling was restricted to post-peak T cell response timepoints.

Analysis merged second doses at about 4 or about 12 weeks. Profiled with immunoSEQ multiplex PCR; TCRdb holds only in-frame clones, not every one. This sample has roughly 150,000 clones; under 90% occur once, and the top ten carry 1.6%. The germline V gene encodes CDR1 SGHRS and CDR2 YFSETQ. Trimming pared 4 bases from V and 2 bases from J, leaving 15 bases between. The CDR3 runs 15 residues. Concerning this clone: The antigen remains unidentified.

The chain is built from TRBV5-1 and TRBJ1-2; the D gene is possibly TRBD1 (6 bases). Here the sequenced sample was peripheral blood, taken 28 days after the second AZD1222 dose. The receptor was isolated from an adult who received the AZD1222 COVID-19 vaccine. CDR3 loop: CASSGGGTGNYGYTF. CDR3 sequence (DNA): TGCGCCAGCAGCGGAGGGGGTACAGGGAACTATGGCTACACCTTC.